The clone carrying this T cell receptor beta chain was detected only a few times. Clones were read by immunoSEQ multiplex PCR, and TCRdb kept only the in-frame ones, dropping some. The table includes about 480,000 clones, roughly 90% detected once. The CDR3 loop spans 17 amino acids. J gave up 5 bases and V 0 bases, and 12 bases lay outside the gene matches. CDR1 LGHNA and CDR2 YSLEER come from the germline V gene. This sample is part of a study of blood T cell repertoires in COVID-19. This TCR was recovered from a woman aged 40 to 50 who had recovered from COVID-19. Input material: PBMCs or T cells enriched from blood (not recorded which). The chain joins TRBV4-3 to TRBJ1-2; 7 nucleotides match TRBD1. CDR3 in DNA: TGCGCCAGCAGCCAAGATTGGGCGGTTAAGGGGGCTTATGGCTACACCTTC. As protein: CASSQDWAVKGAYGYTF.